The entry that follows covers one T cell receptor (beta chain) sequence. The source of the sample is a study of blood T cell repertoires in COVID-19. Germline V gene data show CDR1 as KGHDR and CDR2 as SFDVKD. This CDR3 contains 16 residues. The J segment lost 0 bases and the V segment lost 4 bases, leaving 4 bases of the junction unmatched. In assigning cohorts, the study relied on participant-reported clinical history. Original processing methods: Reference gene primer amplification in the assay estimated nucleated cell counts. The table came from immunoSEQ multiplex PCR; TCRdb's copy has only in-frame clones and leaves some out. V, J and clone size were drawn from that table, and D and trimming were deduced from the DNA. This sample has approximately 300,000 clones, with more than 90% found just once.

The material sequenced was PBMCs or T cells enriched from blood (not recorded which). The gene calls are TRBV24-1 and TRBJ2-4; 8 nucleotides match TRBD1. The source is a woman between 25 and 40 years old who had recovered from COVID-19. The CDR3 loop is CATSEGQGLAKNIQYF. The CDR3 DNA sequence: TGTGCCACCAGTGAAGGACAGGGTTTAGCCAAAAACATTCAGTACTTC.